The 4 T cell receptor beta chains listed next were all sequenced from one sample in a study of blood T cell repertoires in COVID-19. The repertoire was sequenced with immunoSEQ multiplex PCR; TCRdb's copy has only in-frame clones and lacks some. The profile shows about 45,000 clones, around 86% of them singletons. Sequenced: peripheral blood. All receptors come from a human donor in a cohort sampled during active COVID-19.

Written as DNA, the CDR3 is TGCGCCAGCAGCCCGGGACTGTTTCAGAATGAAAAACTGTTTTTT. Protein product: CASSPGLFQNEKLFF. The chain links TRBV5-1 to TRBJ1-4; D perhaps matches TRBD1 (5 bases). Germline CDR1 SGHRS, CDR2 YFSETQ. The CDR3 is 15 residues long. Trimming cost V 4 bases and J 5 bases, with 15 bases left between them.

V usage is TRBV19 and J usage is TRBJ2-1; 7 bases are shared with TRBD1. The germline CDR1 and CDR2 sequences are LNHDA and SQIVND (reference sequence). V shed 5 bases and J 5 bases; nucleotides not matched to a gene: 15. The CDR3 is made up of 17 amino acids. The CDR3 reads CASSLLTTGLTNNEQFF. The CDR3 nucleotides read TGTGCCAGTAGTCTACTGACGACAGGGCTAACCAACAATGAGCAGTTCTTC.

V is TRBV6-5 and J is TRBJ2-7; TRBD1 matches 7 bases. J lost 2 bases, V lost 6 bases, and 7 bases had no gene match. The length of the CDR3 is 14 residues. Germline V gene data show CDR1 as MNHEY and CDR2 as SVGAGI. The CDR3: CASSQYRGTYEQYF. CDR3 sequence (DNA): TGTGCCAGCAGCCAATACAGGGGAACCTACGAGCAGTACTTC.

The chain combines TRBV5-4 with TRBJ1-2; 9 bases align to TRBD1. Per germline, CDR1 SGHNT and CDR2 YYREEE (reference sequence). This CDR3 spans 16 amino acids. The V segment lost 4 bases and the J segment 3 bases; nucleotides outside the gene matches: 10. The DNA for the CDR3 is TGTGCCAGCAGCCCCCTCTGGGGGGACAGGGACTATGGCTACACCTTC. It codes for CASSPLWGDRDYGYTF.